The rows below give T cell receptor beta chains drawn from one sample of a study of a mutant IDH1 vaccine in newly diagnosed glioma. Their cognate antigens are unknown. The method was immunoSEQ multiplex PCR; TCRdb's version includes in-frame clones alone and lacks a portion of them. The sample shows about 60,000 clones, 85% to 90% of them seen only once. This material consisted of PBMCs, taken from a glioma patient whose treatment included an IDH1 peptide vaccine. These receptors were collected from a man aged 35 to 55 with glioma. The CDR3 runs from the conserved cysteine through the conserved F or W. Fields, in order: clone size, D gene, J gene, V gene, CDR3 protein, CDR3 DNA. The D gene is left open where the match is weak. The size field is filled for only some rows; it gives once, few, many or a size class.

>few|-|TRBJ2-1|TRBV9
CASSPGDRLNEQFF
TGTGCCAGCAGCCCTGGGGACCGACTAAATGAGCAGTTCTTC
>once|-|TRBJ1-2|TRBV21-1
CASTPRIYGYTF
TGTGCCAGCACCCCACGGATATACGGCTACACCTTC
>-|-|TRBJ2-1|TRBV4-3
CASSRGGSGRGDEQFF
TGCGCCAGCAGCCGGGGTGGGAGCGGCCGTGGGGATGAGCAGTTCTTC
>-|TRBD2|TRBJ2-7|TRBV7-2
CASSLSASGREYEQYF
TGTGCCAGCAGCTTATCGGCTAGCGGGAGAGAGTACGAGCAGTACTTC
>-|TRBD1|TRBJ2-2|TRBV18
CASSWDRGDTGELFF
TGTGCCAGCTCATGGGACAGGGGCGACACCGGGGAGCTGTTTTTT
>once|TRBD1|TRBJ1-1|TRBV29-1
CSVALDRGNTEAFF
TGCAGCGTCGCCCTGGACAGGGGGAACACTGAAGCTTTCTTT
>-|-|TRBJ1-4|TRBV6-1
CASSERGGNEKLFF
TGTGCCAGCAGTGAAAGGGGGGGGAATGAAAAACTGTTTTTT
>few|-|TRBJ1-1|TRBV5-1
CASSLALQGNTEAFF
TGCGCCAGCAGCTTGGCTTTACAGGGGAACACTGAAGCTTTCTTT
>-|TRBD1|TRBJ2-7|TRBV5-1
CASSRPGQGGTSYEQYF
TGCGCCAGCAGCCGACCCGGACAGGGGGGTACATCCTACGAGCAGTACTTC
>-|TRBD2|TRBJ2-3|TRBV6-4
CASSERAGSSDTQYF
TGTGCCAGCAGTGAGAGAGCGGGAAGCTCAGATACGCAGTATTTT
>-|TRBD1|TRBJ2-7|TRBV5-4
CASSRSQGADYEQYF
TGTGCCAGCAGCCGCAGCCAGGGGGCGGACTACGAGCAGTACTTC
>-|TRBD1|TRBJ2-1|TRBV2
CASSEVRGWNEQFF
TGTGCCAGCAGTGAAGTCAGGGGGTGGAATGAGCAGTTCTTC
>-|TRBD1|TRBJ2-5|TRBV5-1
CASMVSGGRETQYF
TGCGCCAGCATGGTGTCAGGGGGCCGGGAGACCCAGTACTTC
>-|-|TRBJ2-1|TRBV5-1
CASSLSSLDEQFF
TGCGCCAGCAGCTTGTCATCGCTCGATGAGCAGTTCTTC
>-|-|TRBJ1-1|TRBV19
CASSPQGNLNTEAFF
TGTGCCAGTAGTCCCCAGGGGAACCTGAACACTGAAGCTTTCTTT
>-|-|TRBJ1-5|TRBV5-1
CASSLGAGKSNQPQHF
TGCGCCAGCAGCTTGGGGGCGGGTAAGAGCAATCAGCCCCAGCATTTT
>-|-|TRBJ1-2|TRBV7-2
CASSRRFGPAGYTF
TGTGCCAGCAGCCGAAGGTTCGGCCCCGCAGGCTACACCTTC
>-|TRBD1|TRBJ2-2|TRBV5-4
CASSRWTGNTGELFF
TGTGCCAGCTCCCGGTGGACAGGAAACACCGGGGAGCTGTTTTTT
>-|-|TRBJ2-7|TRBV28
CASSFGGPYEQYF
TGTGCCAGCAGTTTTGGTGGCCCCTACGAGCAGTACTTC
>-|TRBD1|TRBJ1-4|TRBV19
CASSMRDSRHKLFF
TGTGCCAGTAGTATGCGGGACAGCCGTCATAAACTGTTTTTT
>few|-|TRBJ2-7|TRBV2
CASSTQGNYEQYF
TGTGCCAGCAGTACGCAGGGAAACTACGAGCAGTACTTC
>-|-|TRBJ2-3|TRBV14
CASRGNKLEYPDTQYF
TGTGCCAGCAGGGGGAATAAGTTGGAGTACCCAGATACGCAGTATTTT
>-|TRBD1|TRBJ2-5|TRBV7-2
CASSFSGTGGLYF
TGTGCCAGCAGCTTTTCCGGGACAGGGGGTCTGTACTTC
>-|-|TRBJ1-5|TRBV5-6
CASSPQGLANQPQHF
TGTGCCAGCAGCCCACAGGGACTAGCGAATCAGCCCCAGCATTTT
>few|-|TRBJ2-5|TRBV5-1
CASSSDPGLYQETQYF
TGCGCCAGCAGCTCCGACCCGGGACTCTACCAAGAGACCCAGTACTTC
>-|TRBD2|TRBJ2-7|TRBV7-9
CASSLYASGSTHEQYF
TGTGCCAGCAGCTTATACGCTAGCGGGAGTACCCACGAGCAGTACTTC
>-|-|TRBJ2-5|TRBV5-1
CASSLDGLGFQETQYF
TGCGCCAGCAGCTTGGACGGACTTGGGTTCCAAGAGACCCAGTACTTC
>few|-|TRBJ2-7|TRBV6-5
CASSNQAVQYF
TGTGCCAGCAGTAACCAAGCGGTGCAGTACTTC
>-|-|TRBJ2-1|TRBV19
CASKLAQFSYNEQFF
TGTGCCAGTAAGTTAGCCCAGTTCTCCTACAATGAGCAGTTCTTC
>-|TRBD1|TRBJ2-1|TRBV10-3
CAIADRNYNEQFF
TGTGCCATAGCGGACAGGAACTACAATGAGCAGTTCTTC
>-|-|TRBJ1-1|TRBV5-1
CASRMSTEAFF
TGCGCCAGTAGAATGAGCACTGAAGCTTTCTTT
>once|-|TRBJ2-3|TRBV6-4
CASSVRGDTDTQYF
TGTGCCAGCAGTGTGAGGGGGGACACAGATACGCAGTATTTT
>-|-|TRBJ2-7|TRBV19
CASSSGGSYEQYF
TGTGCCAGTAGTTCCGGGGGCTCCTACGAGCAGTACTTC
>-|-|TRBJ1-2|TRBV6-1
CASSEGRVPRNYNYGYTF
TGTGCCAGCAGTGAAGGGAGGGTACCCCGCAATTATAACTATGGCTACACCTTC
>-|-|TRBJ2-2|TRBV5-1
CASSLGVTGELFF
TGCGCCAGCAGCTTAGGGGTTACCGGGGAGCTGTTTTTT
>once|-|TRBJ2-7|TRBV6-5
CASSTFSGAAYEQYF
TGTGCCAGCAGTACCTTTTCGGGGGCGGCCTACGAGCAGTACTTC
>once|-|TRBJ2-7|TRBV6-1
CASRVKLIYEQYF
TGTGCCAGCAGGGTAAAACTGATCTACGAGCAGTACTTC
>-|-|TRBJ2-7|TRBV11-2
CASRRPDAPYEQYF
TGTGCCAGCAGGAGACCTGACGCGCCCTACGAGCAGTACTTC
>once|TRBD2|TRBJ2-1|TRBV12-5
CASGRGLAGWVEQFF
TGTGCTAGTGGACGAGGACTAGCGGGATGGGTTGAGCAGTTCTTC
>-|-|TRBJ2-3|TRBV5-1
CASSLQTSVDTQYF
TGCGCCAGCAGCTTACAGACTTCTGTGGATACGCAGTATTTT
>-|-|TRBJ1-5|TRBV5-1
CASSVSGTSNQPQHF
TGCGCCAGCAGCGTGTCAGGGACATCAAATCAGCCCCAGCATTTT